What follows are 20 T cell receptor beta chains derived from one specimen sequenced in a study of spatial heterogeneity in lung cancer. TCRdb itself ran the 5' RACE reads through MiXCR, one entry per CDR3 protein. Of under 25,000 distinct CDR3 sequences in the sample, about 7% are singletons; the top ten hold 13% to 15%. Noted time point: sample taken at primary tumor resection. The material was PBMCs, obtained at surgery. All receptors come from a male donor with early-stage non-small cell lung cancer.

The table lists this clonotype with many counts. The J gene is TRBJ2-1, the V gene TRBV7-7; D uncertain. The V gene's germline CDR1 is SSHAT and CDR2 FNYEAQ (reference sequence). CDR3 length: 13 amino acids. V was pared by 5 bases and J by 7 bases, with 12 bases between. CDR3 DNA: TGTGCCAGCAGCCCTGGGGTGGTGAATGAGCAGTTCTTC. Translation: CASSPGVVNEQFF.

This clonotype was counted ten times or more. This chain connects TRBV28 to TRBJ2-1; 9 bases are shared with TRBD1. Losses at the gene ends were 6 bases for V and 9 bases for J; bases not matched to a gene: 6. The V gene's germline CDR1 is MDHEN and CDR2 SYDVKM. The CDR3 totals 13 residues. CDR3 residues: CASSRDREGEQFF. For the CDR3, the DNA is TGTGCCAGCAGCAGGGACAGGGAAGGTGAGCAGTTCTTC.

V gene TRBV6-2 or TRBV6-3 combines with J gene TRBJ2-7; 8 bases are a match to TRBD2. The CDR3 spans 14 residues. V shed 3 bases, J shed 2 bases, and the junction held 3 bases outside the gene matches. Germline values: CDR1 MNHEY, CDR2 SVGEGT. The CDR3 region has the DNA TGTGCCAGCAGTTATTCAGCGGGAGCCTACGAGCAGTACTTC. This codes for CASSYSAGAYEQYF.

This clonotype came up many times. This chain links TRBV2 with TRBJ2-7; D remains unclear. The germline V gene encodes CDR1 SNHLY and CDR2 FYNNEI. CDR3 length: 11 residues. V was pared by 6 bases and J by 3 bases, with 6 bases between. The CDR3 DNA reads as TGTGCCAGCAGCGCGGACTACGAGCAGTACTTC. Translated, it gives CASSADYEQYF.

Many counts were recorded for this clonotype. The V gene is TRBV5-1, the J gene TRBJ2-5; 10 nucleotides align to TRBD2. Germline V gives CDR1 SGHRS, CDR2 YFSETQ. The V segment lost 5 bases and the J segment 5 bases; nucleotides outside the gene matches: 6. This CDR3 is 14 amino acids long. The CDR3 is CASSLAGGVETQYF. As DNA, the CDR3 is TGCGCCAGCAGTTTAGCGGGAGGAGTGGAGACCCAGTACTTC.

Ten or more counts support this clonotype. The chain recombines TRBV2 with TRBJ2-5; D tentatively reads TRBD1 or TRBD2 (5 bases each). The CDR3 is 12 residues long. The germline gives CDR1 SNHLY, CDR2 FYNNEI. Trimming stripped 5 bases from V and 4 bases from J, with 8 bases between. This CDR3 is CASSSGRETQYF. The DNA of the CDR3 is TGTGCCAGCAGTTCGGGACGAGAGACCCAGTACTTC.

This clonotype was picked up many times. This chain uses TRBV27 with TRBJ1-2; D uncertain. From germline, CDR1 is MNHEY and CDR2 SMNVEV (reference sequence). Deletions cut 3 bases from V and 2 bases from J, with 10 bases between. This CDR3 contains 14 residues. The CDR3, as DNA: TGTGCCAGCAGTTTCTCAGCCAAAAACTATGGCTACACCTTC. This encodes CASSFSAKNYGYTF.

The chain has TRBV5-1 and TRBJ2-1, with 7 bases lining up with TRBD1. Germline values: CDR1 SGHRS, CDR2 YFSETQ. The V gene end was trimmed by 2 bases and the J gene end by 5 bases; junction bases not matched to a gene: 16. CDR3 length: 18 residues. This chain's CDR3 is CASSFRDSYLLGDNEQFF. For the CDR3, the DNA is TGCGCCAGCAGCTTCCGGGACAGCTACTTGCTCGGAGACAATGAGCAGTTCTTC.

This clonotype showed up just a few times. J is TRBJ2-1 and V is TRBV4-3, with 12 bases lining up with TRBD2. This CDR3 is 17 amino acids long. The germline V gene has CDR1 LGHNA and CDR2 YSLEER. The ends lost 1 base at V and 8 bases at J; junction bases unmatched: 9. The chain's CDR3 is CASSQGTSGALRYEQFF. The DNA of the CDR3 is TGCGCCAGCAGCCAAGGGACTAGCGGGGCCCTTAGGTATGAGCAGTTCTTC.

The chain employs TRBV12-3 or TRBV12-4 and TRBJ1-5; the match to TRBD1 covers 7 bases. Trimming took 5 bases from V and 0 from J; bases not matched to a gene: 10. The CDR3 contains 17 residues. The CDR3 sequence: CASSPRDSFFSNQPQHF. The CDR3 DNA is TGTGCCAGCAGTCCCCGGGACAGCTTTTTTAGCAATCAGCCCCAGCATTTT.

The V and J genes are TRBV12-3 or TRBV12-4 and TRBJ2-7; possible D gene TRBD1, 5 bases. This CDR3 contains 13 residues. V was shortened by 3 bases and J by 2 bases, with 8 bases between the two germline ends. The CDR3 DNA reads as TGTGCCAGCAGTTTGACAGCCACCTACGAGCAGTACTTC. Amino acids: CASSLTATYEQYF.

At least ten counts were recorded for this clonotype. The rearrangement links TRBV5-1 to TRBJ1-2; possible D gene TRBD1, 5 bases. V shed 4 bases and J shed 7 bases, with 17 bases lying between them. The CDR3 has 14 amino acids. Germline CDR1 reads SGHRS; CDR2 reads YFSETQ. The CDR3 protein is CASSLTGTERGYTF. The CDR3 DNA follows: TGCGCCAGCAGCCTTACCGGGACGGAGCGTGGCTACACCTTC.

V and J are TRBV3-1 and TRBJ2-1; TRBD2 agrees at 11 bases. The length of the CDR3 is 16 residues. Germline V gives CDR1 LGHDT, CDR2 YNNKEL (reference sequence). V was pared by 4 bases and J by 9 bases, with 11 bases of the junction left unmatched. CDR3 sequence reads: CASSPGLAGLGGEQFF. CDR3 in DNA: TGTGCCAGCAGCCCAGGACTAGCGGGCCTAGGGGGTGAGCAGTTCTTC.

This clonotype was recorded many times. The genes are TRBV5-1 and TRBJ2-7, with D perhaps matching TRBD1 (5 bases). The CDR3 extends over 14 amino acids. Per the germline V gene, CDR1 is SGHRS and CDR2 is YFSETQ. The V end lost 0 bases, the J end lost 6 bases, and 13 bases lay between the germline ends. CDR3 sequence (DNA): TGCGCCAGCAGCTTGGACGCAGGGCCGGGCGAGCAGTACGTC. Protein: CASSLDAGPGEQYV.

This clonotype was counted ten times or more. The chain recombines TRBV4-1 with TRBJ2-4; D is possibly TRBD2 (5 bases). Looked up from germline, CDR1 is MGHRA and CDR2 is YSYEKL. Trimming removed 0 bases from V and 2 bases from J, with 11 bases in between. This CDR3 region has 16 residues. The CDR3 DNA is TGCGCCAGCAGCCAAGATCCGGGGATATCCAAAAACATTCAGTACTTC. This sequence encodes CASSQDPGISKNIQYF.

In this sample, this clonotype turned up many times. CDR3 sequence reads: CASSISRGGEQFF. DNA of the CDR3: TGTGCCAGTAGTATAAGCCGGGGAGGTGAGCAGTTCTTC. The J gene is TRBJ2-1, the V gene TRBV19, with TRBD2 as a possible D gene (6 bases). Germline assignment: CDR1 LNHDA and CDR2 SQIVND (reference sequence). With 2 bases removed from V and 9 bases from J, the gap between germline ends came to 11 bases. The CDR3 has 13 amino acids.

The sample holds many counts of this clonotype. The chain uses TRBV5-1 and TRBJ2-1, with 11 nucleotides matching TRBD2. Looked up from germline, CDR1 is SGHRS and CDR2 is YFSETQ. J lost 8 bases, V lost 0 bases, and 16 bases had no gene match. This CDR3 spans 19 amino acids. The CDR3 nucleotides read TGCGCCAGCAGCTTGGAAAAAGCCTTGACTAGCGGGATTTTATATGAGCAGTTCTTC. The encoded protein is CASSLEKALTSGILYEQFF.

This clonotype has ten or more counts. The chain links TRBV7-2 to TRBJ2-2; the D is unclear. Looked up from germline, CDR1 is SGHTA and CDR2 is FQGNSA. V gave up 5 bases and J gave up 4 bases, with 14 bases separating them. This CDR3 has 15 amino acids. DNA of the CDR3: TGTGCCAGCAGCCCTCGGAGAGGTCGCACCGGGGAGCTGTTTTTT. Protein: CASSPRRGRTGELFF.

The CDR3 here is CASRVQGAGELFF. The CDR3 DNA reads TGTGCCAGCAGGGTACAGGGGGCCGGGGAGCTGTTTTTT. The J gene is TRBJ2-2, the V gene TRBV2, with 8 bases that match TRBD1. Germline V gives CDR1 SNHLY, CDR2 FYNNEI. The CDR3 is made up of 13 amino acids. Germline trimming cut 6 bases from V and 6 bases from J; bases unmatched to any gene: 3. Full variable domain (outside the CDR3, taken from reference TRBV2 and TRBJ2-2): EPEVTQTPSHQVTQMGQEVILRCVPISNHLYFYWYRQILGQKVEFLVSFYNNEISEKSEIFDDQFSVERPDGSNFTLKIRSTKLEDSAMYFCASRVQGAGELFFGEGSRLTVL.

This clonotype was seen ten or more times. V and J are TRBV7-9 and TRBJ1-2; D is uncertain. Germline V gene data show CDR1 as SEHNR and CDR2 as FQNEAQ (reference sequence). Trimming took off 8 bases at V and 8 bases at J, with 18 bases between the two ends. The CDR3 totals 13 residues. This CDR3 reads CASPVGQFGGYTF. CDR3 coding DNA: TGTGCCAGCCCCGTGGGTCAGTTCGGGGGCTACACCTTC. The whole variable domain, filled in from reference TRBV7-9 and TRBJ1-2, reads DTGVSQNPRHKITKRGQNVTFRCDPISEHNRLYWYRQTLGQGPEFLTYFQNEAQLEKSRLLSDRFSAERPKGSFSTLEIQRTEQGDSAMYLCASPVGQFGGYTFGSGTRLTVV.